A single sample is the source of the 17 T cell receptor beta chains below, sequenced in a study of T-cell memory formation after mild COVID-19. MiXCR was run by TCRdb on the 5' RACE reads, yielding one entry per CDR3 protein. The data show about 310,000 distinct CDR3 sequences, approximately 16% seen once. Sequencing was carried out using PBMCs or a T cell subset sorted from them (not recorded which). All receptors derive from a man aged 18 to 35 who had mild COVID-19 (a few samples of this study predate the infection). Cell type and time point are not known.

This clonotype is a singleton in its sample. The chain joins TRBV4-1 to TRBJ1-1; D unclear. The CDR3 consists of 15 residues. V was shortened by 0 bases and J by 2 bases, with 10 bases between the two germline ends. Germline values: CDR1 MGHRA, CDR2 YSYEKL. The CDR3 sequence is CASSQDHQGNTEAFF. CDR3 bases: TGCGCCAGCAGCCAAGATCACCAAGGTAACACTGAAGCTTTCTTT.

V usage is TRBV5-5 and J usage is TRBJ2-1; either TRBD1 or TRBD2 may supply D (5 bases each). The germline V gene has CDR1 SGHKS and CDR2 YYEKEE (reference sequence). The CDR3 sequence is 15 residues long. The V end was cut by 1 base, the J end by 4 bases, with 12 bases between. CDR3 residues: CASSLWGNVYNEQFF. CDR3 DNA: TGTGCCAGCAGCTTGTGGGGGAATGTTTACAATGAGCAGTTCTTC.

This clonotype was recorded a few times. The V call is TRBV9, the J call TRBJ2-3; D call uncertain. V shed 3 bases and J shed 0 bases, with 17 bases lying between them. The CDR3 is made up of 17 amino acids. CDR1 is SGDLS, CDR2 YYNGEE, per germline. CDR3 nucleotide sequence: TGTGCCAGCAGCGGAAAGCGTAGCTTCCCTAGCACAGATACGCAGTATTTT. Its protein product is CASSGKRSFPSTDTQYF.

V usage is TRBV20-1 and J usage is TRBJ1-2; 7 bases line up with TRBD1. Germline loops: CDR1 DFQATT, CDR2 SNEGSKA (reference sequence). Germline trimming cut 0 bases from V and 4 bases from J; bases unmatched to any gene: 2. The CDR3 is 13 residues long. DNA of the CDR3: TGCAGTGCTAGAGATCCAGGGGGCTATGGCTACACCTTC. This codes for CSARDPGGYGYTF.

The chain recombines TRBV9 with TRBJ2-5, with D hard to call. Trimming took 2 bases from V and 1 from J, leaving 9 bases between them. CDR3 length equals 14 residues. Germline V gene sequence: CDR1 SGDLS, CDR2 YYNGEE. The CDR3 sequence is CASSVRPSQETQYF. The CDR3 DNA sequence: TGTGCCAGCAGCGTTCGGCCCAGCCAAGAGACCCAGTACTTC.

The CDR3 here is CASSITSIQADEQFF. In nucleotides, the CDR3 is TGTGCCAGTAGTATAACGTCTATCCAAGCGGATGAGCAGTTCTTC. The chain carries TRBV19 and TRBJ2-1; the D gene is possibly TRBD2 (5 bases). CDR1 is LNHDA, CDR2 SQIVND, per germline (reference sequence). Deletions cut 2 bases from V and 8 bases from J, with 16 bases between. CDR3 size: 15 residues.

The chain links TRBV6-6 to TRBJ1-1, with D hard to call. The CDR3 sequence is 13 residues long. The germline CDR1 and CDR2 sequences are MNHNY and SVGAGI (reference sequence). V was pared by 5 bases and J by 3 bases, with 10 bases between. CDR3 residues: CASSPEADTEAFF. The CDR3, as DNA: TGTGCCAGCAGTCCTGAGGCGGACACTGAAGCTTTCTTT.

The V call is TRBV5-4, the J call TRBJ2-3; D not certain. Trimming removed 4 bases at V and 6 bases at J, with 9 bases between. The CDR3 is 12 residues long. Looked up from germline, CDR1 is SGHNT and CDR2 is YYREEE (reference sequence). The CDR3 here is CASSRPGDTQYF. CDR3 coding DNA: TGTGCCAGCAGCCGGCCGGGTGATACGCAGTATTTT.

V and J are TRBV5-1 and TRBJ1-5, with a possible D match to TRBD1 (5 bases). This CDR3 comprises 14 residues. Trimming shortened V by 0 bases and J by 3 bases, and 7 bases separated the two germline ends. CDR1 and CDR2 (germline): SGHRS, YFSETQ. The CDR3 region has the DNA TGCGCCAGCAGCTTGGCCAGGGACAATCAGCCCCAGCATTTT. It yields the protein CASSLARDNQPQHF.

The genes are TRBV2 and TRBJ2-3; perhaps TRBD2 as D (6 bases). V was shortened by 7 bases and J by 3 bases, with 8 bases between the two germline ends. The CDR3 totals 12 residues. The germline gives CDR1 SNHLY, CDR2 FYNNEI. The chain's CDR3 is CASKLATDTQYF. CDR3 bases: TGTGCCAGCAAACTAGCAACAGATACGCAGTATTTT. Full variable domain (rest looked up from reference TRBV2 and TRBJ2-3): EPEVTQTPSHQVTQMGQEVILRCVPISNHLYFYWYRQILGQKVEFLVSFYNNEISEKSEIFDDQFSVERPDGSNFTLKIRSTKLEDSAMYFCASKLATDTQYFGPGTRLTVL.

This clonotype was recorded a few times. The gene calls are TRBV9 and TRBJ2-3; 13 positions match TRBD2. This CDR3 is built from 16 residues. Trimming took 3 bases from V and 4 from J; bases not matched to a gene: 5. CDR1 and CDR2 from the germline V gene are SGDLS and YYNGEE. CDR3 region: CASSDFGTSGADTQYF. In DNA, the CDR3 is TGTGCCAGCAGCGACTTTGGGACTAGCGGGGCAGATACGCAGTATTTT.

The V and J genes are TRBV7-6 and TRBJ2-7, with TRBD1 matching over 8 bases. The V gene end was trimmed by 1 base and the J gene end by 0 bases; junction bases not matched to a gene: 2. CDR3 size: 15 residues. Germline-derived CDR1 and CDR2 are SGHVS and FNYEAQ. CDR3 amino acids: CASSLEQGASYEQYF. In nucleotides, the CDR3 is TGTGCCAGCAGCTTAGAGCAGGGGGCCTCCTACGAGCAGTACTTC.

This clonotype was counted a few times. This sequence joins TRBV5-1 and TRBJ1-4, with D uncertain. Per germline, CDR1 SGHRS and CDR2 YFSETQ. The V and J ends lost 3 bases and 8 bases respectively, with 14 bases between them. The CDR3 covers 14 residues. The CDR3 DNA reads TGCGCCAGCAGCTCCAACCCTGCGGGGGAAAAACTGTTTTTT. This codes for CASSSNPAGEKLFF.

V usage is TRBV7-3 and J usage is TRBJ1-2; 12 bases map to TRBD1. Germline V gene lookup returns CDR1 SGHTA and CDR2 FQGTGA. The V gene end was trimmed by 5 bases and the J gene end by 6 bases; junction bases not matched to a gene: 4. The CDR3 consists of 14 residues. The CDR3 region is CASSAGTGGDGYTF. The CDR3 nucleotides read TGTGCCAGCAGCGCCGGGACAGGGGGCGATGGCTACACCTTC.

The rearrangement links TRBV20-1 to TRBJ1-6; a possible D gene is TRBD1 (6 bases). V was pared by 0 bases and J by 6 bases, with 15 bases between. This CDR3 is built from 16 residues. Germline V CDR1 and CDR2: DFQATT, SNEGSKA (reference sequence). This CDR3 is CSARDPGGTTNSPLHF. DNA of the CDR3: TGCAGTGCTAGAGATCCCGGGGGGACAACTAATTCACCCCTCCACTTT.

The CDR3 coding sequence is TGTGCCAGCAGCTTAGGAGGGGTAGCTTTCTTT. Translated, it gives CASSLGGVAFF. The genes are TRBV7-2 and TRBJ1-1, with D possibly TRBD1 on 5 matching bases. The CDR3 length is 11 residues. Germline loops: CDR1 SGHTA, CDR2 FQGNSA. The germline V and J ends were trimmed by 1 base and 10 bases, with 7 bases remaining between them. Supplemented by reference TRBV7-2 and TRBJ1-1, the full variable domain reads GAGVSQSPSNKVTEKGKDVELRCDPISGHTALYWYRQSLGQGLEFLIYFQGNSAPDKSGLPSDRFSAERTGGSVSTLTIQRTQQEDSAVYLCASSLGGVAFFGQGTRLTVV.

This clonotype was detected a few times. The V and J genes are TRBV7-3 and TRBJ2-3, with D possibly TRBD1 on 5 matching bases. The germline gives CDR1 SGHTA, CDR2 FQGTGA. The CDR3 consists of 13 residues. Trimming took off 5 bases at V and 7 bases at J, with 13 bases between the two ends. The CDR3 DNA reads as TGTGCCAGCAGCCTGGACAAGAGCCATACGCAGTATTTT. It is translated as CASSLDKSHTQYF.